Described below is a single T cell receptor (beta chain) sequence and its context. No antigen is known for it. No quality values exist for individual bases; no much larger clone is one base distant. This sample is drawn from a study of technical replicates of blood from a handful of donors listed by TCRdb under 2017. CDR1 and CDR2, per the germline V gene, are ENHRY and SYGVKD. Compared with germline, V lacks 3 bases and J lacks 0 bases; bases without a gene match: 7. CDR3 length: 18 amino acids, cysteine to phenylalanine. Only the CDR3 DNA stays, 54 bases, in frame from base 1. The library came from the immunoSEQ multiplex PCR assay. The table comes from immuneACCESS by way of TCRdb, which keeps in-frame sequences with V and J called. Part of the clones is missing from these tables; in studies checked, under half for an unresolved V gene and the rest for unknown reasons. The sample includes roughly 60,000 clones, with 65% to 90% observed a single time. The ten biggest clones cover 5.1% of the sample.

Material for sequencing was PBMCs. This clonotype was sampled from a human donor in good health. Some clones in this sample may be carry-over from other donors' samples. The sequence links TRBV10-3 to TRBJ2-5; TRBD2 matches 13 bases in the middle. The DNA is TGTGCCATCAGTGACCCGGGACTAGCGGGGAACTACCAAGAGACCCAGTACTTC. Protein translation: CAISDPGLAGNYQETQYF.